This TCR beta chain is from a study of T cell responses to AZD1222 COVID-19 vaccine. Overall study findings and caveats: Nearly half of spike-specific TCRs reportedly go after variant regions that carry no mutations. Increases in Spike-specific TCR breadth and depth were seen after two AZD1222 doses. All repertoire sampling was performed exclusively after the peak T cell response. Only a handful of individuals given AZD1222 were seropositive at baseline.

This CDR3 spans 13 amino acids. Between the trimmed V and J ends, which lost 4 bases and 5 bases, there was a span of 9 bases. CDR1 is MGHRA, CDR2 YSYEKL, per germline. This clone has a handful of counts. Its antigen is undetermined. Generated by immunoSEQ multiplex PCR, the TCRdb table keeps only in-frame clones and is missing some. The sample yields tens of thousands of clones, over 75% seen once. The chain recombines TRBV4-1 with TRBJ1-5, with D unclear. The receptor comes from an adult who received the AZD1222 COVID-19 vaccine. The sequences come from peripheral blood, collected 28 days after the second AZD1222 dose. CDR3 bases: TGCGCCAGCAGCCCGACCCATGATCAGCCCCAGCATTTT. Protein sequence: CASSPTHDQPQHF.